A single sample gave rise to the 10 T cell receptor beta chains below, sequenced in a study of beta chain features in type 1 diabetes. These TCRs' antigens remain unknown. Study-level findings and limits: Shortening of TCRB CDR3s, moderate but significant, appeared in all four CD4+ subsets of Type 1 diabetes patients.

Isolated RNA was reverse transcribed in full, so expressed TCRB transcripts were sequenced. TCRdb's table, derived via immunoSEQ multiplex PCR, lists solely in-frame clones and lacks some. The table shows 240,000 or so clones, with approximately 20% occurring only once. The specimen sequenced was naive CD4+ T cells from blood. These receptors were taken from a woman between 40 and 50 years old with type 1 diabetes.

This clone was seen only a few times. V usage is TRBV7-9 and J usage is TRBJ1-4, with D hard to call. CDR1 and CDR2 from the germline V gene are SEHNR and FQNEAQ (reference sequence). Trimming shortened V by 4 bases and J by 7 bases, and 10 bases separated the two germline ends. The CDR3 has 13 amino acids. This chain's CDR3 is CASSSRPGEKLFF. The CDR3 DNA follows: TGTGCCAGCAGCTCCCGCCCCGGTGAAAAACTGTTTTTT. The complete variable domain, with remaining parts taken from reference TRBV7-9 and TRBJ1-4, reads DTGVSQNPRHKITKRGQNVTFRCDPISEHNRLYWYRQTLGQGPEFLTYFQNEAQLEKSRLLSDRFSAERPKGSFSTLEIQRTEQGDSAMYLCASSSRPGEKLFFGSGTQLSVL.

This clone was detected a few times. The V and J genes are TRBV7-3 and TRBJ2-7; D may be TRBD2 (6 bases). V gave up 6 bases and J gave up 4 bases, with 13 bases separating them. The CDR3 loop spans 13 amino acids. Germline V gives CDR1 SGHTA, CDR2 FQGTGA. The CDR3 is CASSSRGGYEQYF. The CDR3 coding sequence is TGTGCCAGCAGTTCTCGGGGAGGATACGAGCAGTACTTC.

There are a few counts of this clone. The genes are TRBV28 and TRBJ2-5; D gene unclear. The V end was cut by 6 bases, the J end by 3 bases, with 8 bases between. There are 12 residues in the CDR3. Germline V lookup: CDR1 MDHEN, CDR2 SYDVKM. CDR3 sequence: CASSPPKETQYF. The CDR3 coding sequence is TGTGCCAGCAGCCCCCCCAAAGAGACCCAGTACTTC.

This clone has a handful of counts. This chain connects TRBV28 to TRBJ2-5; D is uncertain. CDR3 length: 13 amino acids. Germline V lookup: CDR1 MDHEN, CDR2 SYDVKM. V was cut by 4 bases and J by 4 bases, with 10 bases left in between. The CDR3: CASSYGPRETQYF. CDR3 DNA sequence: TGTGCCAGCAGTTATGGGCCCAGAGAGACCCAGTACTTC. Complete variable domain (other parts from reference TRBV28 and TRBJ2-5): DVKVTQSSRYLVKRTGEKVFLECVQDMDHENMFWYRQDPGLGLRLIYFSYDVKMKEKGDIPEGYSVSREKKERFSLILESASTNQTSMYLCASSYGPRETQYFGPGTRLLVL.

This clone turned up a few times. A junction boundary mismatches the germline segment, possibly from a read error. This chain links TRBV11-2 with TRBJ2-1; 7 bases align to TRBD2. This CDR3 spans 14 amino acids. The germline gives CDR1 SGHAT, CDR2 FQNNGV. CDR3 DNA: TGTGCCAGCAGCTCTACGCGGGGGAAATCCCAAGGTATCTTC. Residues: CASSSTRGKSQGIF.

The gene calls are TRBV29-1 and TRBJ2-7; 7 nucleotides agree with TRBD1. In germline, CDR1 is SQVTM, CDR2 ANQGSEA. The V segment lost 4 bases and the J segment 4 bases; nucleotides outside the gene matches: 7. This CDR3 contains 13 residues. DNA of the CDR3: TGCAGCGTTGTGAGACAGGGTACGTACGAGCAGTACTTC. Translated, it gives CSVVRQGTYEQYF.

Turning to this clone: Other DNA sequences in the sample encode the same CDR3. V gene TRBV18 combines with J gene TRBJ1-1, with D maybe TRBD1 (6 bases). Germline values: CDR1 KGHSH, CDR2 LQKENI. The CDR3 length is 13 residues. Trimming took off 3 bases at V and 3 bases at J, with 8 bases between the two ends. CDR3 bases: TGTGCCAGCTCACCGTCAGGGGACACTGAAGCTTTCTTT. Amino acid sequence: CASSPSGDTEAFF.

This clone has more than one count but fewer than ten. The DNA of the CDR3 is TGTGCCTGGAGTACCGGGACTCGTGGAAACACCATATATTTT. It encodes CAWSTGTRGNTIYF. V is TRBV30 and J is TRBJ1-3; a weak D match, TRBD1 (5 bases). The CDR3 is 14 residues long. Trimming took off 2 bases at V and 3 bases at J, with 11 bases between the two ends. CDR1 is GTSNPN and CDR2 is SVGIG in the germline V gene (reference sequence).

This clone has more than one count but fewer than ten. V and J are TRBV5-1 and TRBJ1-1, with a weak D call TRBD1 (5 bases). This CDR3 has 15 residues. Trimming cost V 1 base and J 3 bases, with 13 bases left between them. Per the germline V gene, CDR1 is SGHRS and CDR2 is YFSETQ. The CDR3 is CASSLMQGEDTEAFF. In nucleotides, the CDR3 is TGCGCCAGCAGCTTGATGCAGGGTGAGGACACTGAAGCTTTCTTT.

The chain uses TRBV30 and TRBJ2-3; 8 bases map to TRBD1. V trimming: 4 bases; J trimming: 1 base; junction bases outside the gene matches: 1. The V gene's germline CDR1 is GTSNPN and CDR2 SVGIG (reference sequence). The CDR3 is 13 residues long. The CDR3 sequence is CAWKGQGTDTQYF. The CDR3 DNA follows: TGTGCCTGGAAGGGACAGGGCACAGATACGCAGTATTTT.